What follows are 9 T cell receptor beta chains derived from one specimen sequenced in a study of cytomegalovirus exposure and HLA in healthy donors. Assay: immunoSEQ multiplex PCR; the TCRdb copy retains only in-frame clones and omits some. The data contain about 160,000 clones, approximately 86% of them singletons. The source material was PBMCs. The source is a woman between 18 and 29 years old in good health and CMV-seronegative.

This chain links TRBV6-1 with TRBJ1-1; D gene uncertain. The CDR3 loop spans 14 amino acids. V was shortened by 6 bases and J by 1 base, with 12 bases between the two germline ends. The germline gives CDR1 MNHNS, CDR2 SASEGT. Here the CDR3 reads CASSPRSGNTEAFF. Here the CDR3 DNA reads TGTGCCAGCAGCCCTAGGTCCGGGAACACTGAAGCTTTCTTT.

This sequence joins TRBV27 and TRBJ2-1; D is possibly TRBD2 (6 bases). Germline V lookup: CDR1 MNHEY, CDR2 SMNVEV (reference sequence). The V and J ends lost 6 bases and 5 bases respectively, with 17 bases between them. This CDR3 spans 15 amino acids. CDR3 sequence: CASRPPGVPNNEQFF. The DNA of the CDR3 is TGTGCCAGCAGACCCCCGGGAGTACCAAACAATGAGCAGTTCTTC.

The chain joins TRBV15 to TRBJ1-4, with TRBD1 as a possible D gene (5 bases). The germline V gene encodes CDR1 LNHNV and CDR2 YYDKDF (reference sequence). The ends were cut back, 1 base at V and 4 bases at J, with 13 bases in the middle. This CDR3 has 16 residues. Here the CDR3 DNA reads TGTGCCACCAGCAGAGGGAACAGGCAGAGTAATGAAAAACTGTTTTTT. Amino acid sequence: CATSRGNRQSNEKLFF.

The chain carries TRBV7-2 and TRBJ1-2; D gene uncertain. CDR3 length: 12 amino acids. V was clipped by 6 bases and J by 5 bases, with 10 bases between them. Germline CDR1 and CDR2: SGHTA and FQGNSA. The CDR3: CASRSSEYGYTF. The CDR3 DNA reads as TGTGCCAGCAGGTCTTCGGAGTATGGCTACACCTTC.

The J gene is TRBJ2-7, the V gene TRBV6-4; 7 bases are shared with TRBD1. V dropped 11 bases and J dropped 3; count of bases not matched to a gene: 7. The CDR3 runs 12 residues. CDR1 is MRHNA and CDR2 is SNTAGT in the germline V gene. The CDR3 nucleotides read TGTGCCGTCCGAGACAGGGACTACGAGCAGTACTTC. Translated: CAVRDRDYEQYF.

J is TRBJ1-2 and V is TRBV6-6, with D perhaps matching TRBD1 (5 bases). CDR1 is MNHNY and CDR2 is SVGAGI in the germline V gene (reference sequence). V lost 6 bases and J 7 bases, leaving 24 bases between the germline ends. The CDR3 extends over 16 amino acids. Here the CDR3 reads CASRSSWEGLGLGYTF. The DNA for the CDR3 is TGTGCCAGCAGGAGCTCGTGGGAGGGACTGGGCCTTGGCTACACCTTC.

This sequence joins TRBV7-9 and TRBJ2-1; TRBD1 matches 9 bases. The CDR3 has 15 residues. Germline V lookup: CDR1 SEHNR, CDR2 FQNEAQ (reference sequence). V trimming: 4 bases; J trimming: 9 bases; junction bases outside the gene matches: 10. CDR3 DNA: TGTGCCAGCAGCTCGGGACAGGGAGAGTCGGTTGAGCAGTTCTTC. It codes for CASSSGQGESVEQFF.

The chain recombines TRBV14 with TRBJ2-3; 8 bases fit TRBD1. After removal of 0 bases from V and 2 bases from J, the junction contained 7 bases not matched to a gene. The length of the CDR3 is 17 residues. Per germline, CDR1 SGHDN and CDR2 FVKESK. CDR3 DNA sequence: TGTGCCAGCAGCCAAGAGGTGAGGGACAGGTTCACAGATACGCAGTATTTT. Amino acid sequence: CASSQEVRDRFTDTQYF.

The chain couples TRBV9 to TRBJ1-3; TRBD1 agrees at 7 bases. The trim removed 4 bases at V and 7 bases at J, leaving 11 bases unmatched. CDR3 length: 15 residues. The V gene's germline CDR1 is SGDLS and CDR2 YYNGEE. For the CDR3, the DNA is TGTGCCAGCAGCCCCGAAGGCAGCAGGGGGAACACCATATATTTT. Encoded protein: CASSPEGSRGNTIYF.